This T cell receptor beta chain is from a study of OX40 agonist ivuxolimab in advanced cancers. Study summary: The dose-escalation cohort was approximately 85% male, with a mean age of 60 years, ranging roughly 20 to 90. The study, taken as a whole, reports: Low normalized T-cell clonal expansion was also seen in some nonresponders. The mean number of expanded clones was higher in CD8+ T cells than in CD4+.

V was pared by 5 bases and J by 5 bases, with 13 bases between. The CDR3 contains 14 residues. CDR1 is MNHEY, CDR2 SMNVEV, per germline (reference sequence). Comment on this clone: What it binds is not known.

The assay was immunoSEQ multiplex PCR, and TCRdb's table has in-frame clones only and misses some. The sample yields 80,000 to 100,000 clones, 70% to 90% seen once. The rearrangement uses TRBV27 and TRBJ2-1; weak D call: TRBD2 (6 bases). The sequence came from an adult with an advanced solid tumor such as melanoma, head and neck, liver or kidney cancer. Sequenced material: CD4+ or CD8+ T cells sorted from blood, taken in a trial of the OX40 agonist ivuxolimab. The CDR3 bases are TGTGCCAGCAGTACGACCGGGAGTCACAATGAGCAGTTCTTC. Its protein product is CASSTTGSHNEQFF.